Following are 32 T cell receptor beta chains from one sample sequenced in a study of T-cell memory formation after mild COVID-19. TCRdb re-called the 5' RACE reads through MiXCR, storing one row per CDR3 protein. The sample has roughly 190,000 distinct CDR3 sequences, about 10% seen once. The specimen sequenced was PBMCs or a T cell subset sorted from them (not recorded which). The receptors derive from a young man who had mild COVID-19 (a few samples of this study predate the infection). Cell type and time point are not known.

The chain combines TRBV6-6 with TRBJ1-3; no reliable D call. Trimming removed 3 bases at V and 4 bases at J, with 7 bases between. Germline V CDR1 and CDR2: MNHNY, SVGAGI (reference sequence). This CDR3 is built from 13 residues. CDR3 sequence: CASSYTLGNTIYF. In DNA, the CDR3 is TGTGCCAGCAGTTATACGTTGGGAAACACCATATATTTT.

Many counts were recorded for this clonotype. The germline gene is not matched at one end of the junction; a read error may be the cause. The chain uses TRBV2 and TRBJ2-2; 8 nucleotides agree with TRBD1. CDR1 is SNHLY and CDR2 is FYNNEI in the germline V gene. CDR3 length: 12 amino acids. CDR3 region: CARRQGNGELFF. The CDR3 coding sequence is TGTGCCCGCAGACAGGGGAACGGGGAGCTGTTTTTT.

The chain has TRBV5-4 and TRBJ2-7; D could derive from TRBD1 or TRBD2 (5 bases each). The CDR3 is 14 amino acids. The V gene lost 0 bases and the J gene lost 2 bases, with 9 bases spanning the gap. Germline CDR1 SGHNT, CDR2 YYREEE (reference sequence). DNA for the CDR3: TGTGCCAGCAGCTTGGAGCAGGGACCCTACGAGCAGTACTTC. This translates into CASSLEQGPYEQYF.

This clonotype was detected only a few times. The rearrangement uses TRBV30 and TRBJ1-2; D unresolved. The V gene's germline CDR1 is GTSNPN and CDR2 SVGIG (reference sequence). CDR3 length: 13 residues. V gave up 1 base and J gave up 8 bases, with 14 bases separating them. CDR3 in DNA: TGTGCCTGGAGTGGCGGGCCAGGAGGAGGCTACACCTTC. Residues: CAWSGGPGGGYTF.

This clonotype was picked up many times. This chain uses TRBV20-1 with TRBJ2-1, with TRBD2 matching 9 bases. There are 15 residues in the CDR3. The germline CDR1 and CDR2 sequences are DFQATT and SNEGSKA (reference sequence). J was trimmed by 6 bases and V by 6 bases; bases with no gene match: 12. CDR3 coding DNA: TGCAGTGCACAGACGGCGAGCGGGGGGTCCAATGAGCAGTTCTTC. It translates to CSAQTASGGSNEQFF.

The chain uses TRBV28 and TRBJ2-7; no firm D call. The CDR3 is 12 residues long. V gave up 7 bases and J gave up 2 bases, with 9 bases separating them. From germline, CDR1 is MDHEN and CDR2 SYDVKM. The chain's CDR3 is CASTADPYEQYF. The CDR3 nucleotides read TGTGCCAGCACCGCAGACCCCTACGAGCAGTACTTC.

This clonotype has only a few counts. J is TRBJ1-1 and V is TRBV6-2 or TRBV6-3; D call uncertain. V was trimmed by 3 bases and J by 5 bases, leaving 7 bases between them. This CDR3 is built from 12 residues. Germline CDR1 reads MNHEY; CDR2 reads SVGEGT. The CDR3 loop reads CASSYGLTEAFF. The CDR3 region has the DNA TGTGCCAGCAGTTATGGTCTAACTGAAGCTTTCTTT.

This rearrangement joins TRBV5-6 to TRBJ2-7, with TRBD1 as a possible D gene (6 bases). Germline values: CDR1 SGHDT, CDR2 YYEEEE. This CDR3 is 12 amino acids long. The V end was cut by 4 bases, the J end by 4 bases, with 9 bases between. The CDR3 nucleotides read TGTGCCAGCAGCGGGGACACATACGAGCAGTACGTC. Amino acid sequence: CASSGDTYEQYV.

This clonotype was seen only a few times. V usage is TRBV7-2 and J usage is TRBJ2-7; 13 nucleotides match TRBD2. Germline V gives CDR1 SGHTA, CDR2 FQGNSA. CDR3 size: 14 residues. Trimming removed 5 bases from V and 7 bases from J; junction bases left unmatched: 5. CDR3 in amino acids: CASSTGTSGVEQYF. For the CDR3, the DNA is TGTGCCAGCAGCACCGGGACTAGCGGGGTGGAGCAGTACTTC. Supplemented by reference TRBV7-2 and TRBJ2-7, the full variable domain reads GAGVSQSPSNKVTEKGKDVELRCDPISGHTALYWYRQSLGQGLEFLIYFQGNSAPDKSGLPSDRFSAERTGGSVSTLTIQRTQQEDSAVYLCASSTGTSGVEQYFGPGTRLTVT.

This clonotype appeared a few times. The gene calls are TRBV6-5 and TRBJ1-2; 9 nucleotides match TRBD1. CDR3 length: 13 amino acids. The V gene end was trimmed by 6 bases and the J gene end by 3 bases; junction bases not matched to a gene: 2. The V gene's germline CDR1 is MNHEY and CDR2 SVGAGI. The CDR3 spells CASRRDRDYGYTF. DNA of the CDR3: TGTGCCAGCAGGCGGGACAGGGACTATGGCTACACCTTC.

The genes are TRBV5-1 and TRBJ2-2; a weak D match, TRBD1 (5 bases). CDR1 and CDR2 from the germline V gene are SGHRS and YFSETQ. This CDR3 has 16 amino acids. Trimming stripped 0 bases from V and 1 base from J, with 10 bases between. The CDR3 nucleotides read TGCGCCAGCAGCTTGGAGGGGTCCCTGAACACCGGGGAGCTGTTTTTT. It yields the protein CASSLEGSLNTGELFF.

The rearrangement links TRBV5-4 to TRBJ2-7; D might be TRBD1 (5 bases). The germline CDR1 and CDR2 sequences are SGHNT and YYREEE (reference sequence). The CDR3 contains 15 residues. Deletions cut 4 bases from V and 4 bases from J, with 18 bases between. The CDR3: CASSTDGAATYEQYV. For the CDR3, the DNA is TGTGCCAGCAGCACGGATGGGGCCGCCACTTACGAGCAGTACGTC.

The rearrangement uses TRBV7-2 and TRBJ2-1; D unresolved. Per the germline V gene, CDR1 is SGHTA and CDR2 is FQGNSA. The CDR3 runs 15 residues. The V and J ends lost 4 bases and 4 bases respectively, with 14 bases between them. The chain's CDR3 is CASSSTPGSYNEQFF. CDR3 in DNA: TGTGCCAGCAGCTCGACCCCAGGATCGTACAATGAGCAGTTCTTC.

The CDR3 coding sequence is TGTGCCAGCAGCTTCACAGGGAGTGAAAAACTGTTTTTT. Translated: CASSFTGSEKLFF. The genes are TRBV5-5 and TRBJ1-4; tentative D call: TRBD1 (6 bases). The CDR3 is 13 residues long. Germline CDR1 SGHKS, CDR2 YYEKEE (reference sequence). V was trimmed by 2 bases and J by 7 bases, leaving 9 bases between them.

The sample holds a few counts of this clonotype. The chain combines TRBV6-5 with TRBJ2-7; D possibly corresponds to TRBD2 (5 bases). Trimming stripped 8 bases from V and 3 bases from J, with 14 bases between. CDR1 MNHEY and CDR2 SVGAGI come from the germline V gene. The CDR3 loop spans 13 amino acids. CDR3 DNA: TGTGCCAGCGGGAAGCGGCAGGACTACGAGCAGTACTTC. This sequence encodes CASGKRQDYEQYF.

This chain uses TRBV11-1 with TRBJ2-5; the match to TRBD2 covers 7 bases. This CDR3 region has 13 residues. V lost 5 bases and J lost 4; bases outside the gene matches: 4. Germline CDR1 and CDR2: SGHAT and FQDESV (reference sequence). In DNA, the CDR3 is TGTGCCAGCAGCAGCGGGGTCGGAGAGACCCAGTACTTC. Protein: CASSSGVGETQYF.

This clonotype was recorded at least ten times. Here the CDR3 reads CAARDSLKPYEQYF. In DNA form, the CDR3 reads TGTGCTGCCCGGGACAGCCTAAAACCCTACGAGCAGTACTTC. V gene TRBV6-5 combines with J gene TRBJ2-7; 7 bases align to TRBD1. The CDR3 covers 14 residues. Germline CDR1 MNHEY, CDR2 SVGAGI.

V is TRBV4-2 and J is TRBJ2-7; D is possibly TRBD1 (5 bases). CDR3 size: 15 residues. CDR1 and CDR2 (germline): LGHNA, YNFKEQ. The V end was cut by 0 bases, the J end by 0 bases, with 9 bases between. CDR3 sequence: CASSQDRVSSYEQYF. DNA for the CDR3: TGTGCCAGCAGCCAAGACAGGGTTAGCTCCTACGAGCAGTACTTC.

This clonotype was observed a few times. This chain uses TRBV5-5 with TRBJ1-1; 9 nucleotides match TRBD1. The CDR3 is 13 amino acids. Germline assignment: CDR1 SGHKS and CDR2 YYEKEE (reference sequence). J was trimmed by 4 bases and V by 4 bases; bases with no gene match: 2. Written as DNA, the CDR3 is TGTGCCAGCAGCGCACAGGGGGCCACTGAAGCTTTCTTT. The encoded protein is CASSAQGATEAFF.

The CDR3 spells CASSRWGAGTPYEQYV. The CDR3 DNA follows: TGCGCCAGCAGCCGATGGGGCGCAGGCACCCCCTACGAGCAGTACGTC. V is TRBV5-1 and J is TRBJ2-7; D is perhaps TRBD1 (5 bases). The germline CDR1 and CDR2 sequences are SGHRS and YFSETQ. This CDR3 is 16 amino acids long. Trimming removed 4 bases from V and 2 bases from J, with 19 bases in between.

This clonotype occurred a few times. This sequence joins TRBV10-3 and TRBJ2-5; 7 nucleotides line up with TRBD1. The CDR3 sequence is 13 residues long. Germline CDR1 and CDR2: ENHRY and SYGVKD. J gave up 2 bases and V 6 bases, and 3 bases lay outside the gene matches. The CDR3 sequence is CAISTGEQETQYF. CDR3 DNA sequence: TGTGCCATCAGCACAGGGGAACAAGAGACCCAGTACTTC.

This clonotype appeared many times. This sequence joins TRBV6-5 and TRBJ2-1, with a weak D call TRBD2 (6 bases). The germline CDR1 and CDR2 sequences are MNHEY and SVGAGI. This CDR3 is 16 amino acids long. Trimming took off 6 bases at V and 5 bases at J, with 20 bases between the two ends. CDR3 nucleotides: TGTGCCAGCAGCCCCGGGAGCGCCCAGGGTAACAATGAGCAGTTCTTC. Translation: CASSPGSAQGNNEQFF.

This chain joins TRBV7-2 and TRBJ1-5; possibly TRBD1 for D (5 bases). This CDR3 contains 15 residues. Germline CDR1 reads SGHTA; CDR2 reads FQGNSA. V lost 2 bases, J lost 5 bases, and 13 bases lay in between. CDR3 loop: CASSLSGEFYQPQHF. In nucleotides, the CDR3 is TGTGCCAGCAGCTTATCGGGGGAATTCTATCAGCCCCAGCATTTT.

This clonotype has a handful of counts. The chain has TRBV6-2 or TRBV6-3 and TRBJ2-1, with 7 bases fitting TRBD1. This CDR3 spans 12 amino acids. Trimming at V came to 5 bases and at J to 13 bases, leaving 8 bases not matched to a gene. Germline values: CDR1 MNHEY, CDR2 SVGEGT. CDR3 residues: CASSPNRGRQFF. The DNA of the CDR3 is TGTGCCAGCAGTCCAAATAGGGGGCGCCAGTTCTTC.

This clonotype was seen at least ten times. This chain connects TRBV7-2 to TRBJ1-5; no firm D call. Germline V CDR1 and CDR2: SGHTA, FQGNSA. Trimming shortened V by 1 base and J by 2 bases, and 9 bases separated the two germline ends. This CDR3 is built from 15 residues. The CDR3 loop is CASSLVGGGNQPQHF. The CDR3 nucleotides are TGTGCCAGCAGCTTAGTCGGCGGGGGCAATCAGCCCCAGCATTTT.

This clonotype was detected only a few times. The chain uses TRBV20-1 and TRBJ2-3; 7 bases map to TRBD2. V trimming: 5 bases; J trimming: 0 bases; junction bases outside the gene matches: 2. The CDR3 has 13 residues. CDR1 is DFQATT, CDR2 SNEGSKA, per germline (reference sequence). CDR3 in amino acids: CSASSGSTDTQYF. DNA for the CDR3: TGCAGTGCTTCTAGCGGTAGCACAGATACGCAGTATTTT.

This rearrangement joins TRBV29-1 to TRBJ2-6, with D perhaps assigned TRBD1 or TRBD2 (5 bases each). Germline CDR1 and CDR2: SQVTM and ANQGSEA. V lost 4 bases and J 0 bases, leaving 10 bases between the germline ends. CDR3 length equals 15 residues. The CDR3 protein is CSVGWGFSGANVLTF. For the CDR3, the DNA is TGCAGCGTTGGGTGGGGGTTCTCTGGGGCCAACGTCCTGACTTTC.

The table lists this clonotype with a few counts. V is TRBV6-1 and J is TRBJ1-6; D is ambiguous. Trimming removed 7 bases from V and 10 bases from J, with 17 bases in between. Germline loops: CDR1 MNHNS, CDR2 SASEGT. The CDR3 has 14 amino acids. The CDR3 spells CASKLETPESPLHF. CDR3 bases: TGTGCCAGCAAATTGGAGACGCCGGAATCACCCCTCCACTTT.

The genes are TRBV9 and TRBJ1-2; weak D call: TRBD1 (5 bases). Germline V gene sequence: CDR1 SGDLS, CDR2 YYNGEE. This CDR3 has 14 residues. Trimming cost V 4 bases and J 8 bases, with 18 bases left between them. Here the CDR3 reads CASSLLGGSEGYTF. The CDR3 region has the DNA TGTGCCAGCAGCCTACTTGGGGGGTCGGAAGGCTACACCTTC.

V and J are TRBV7-2 and TRBJ1-1; D is perhaps TRBD1 (5 bases). Germline V gene data show CDR1 as SGHTA and CDR2 as FQGNSA. Trimming shortened V by 7 bases and J by 7 bases, and 13 bases separated the two germline ends. This CDR3 is 12 amino acids long. CDR3: CASTLRVGEAFF. CDR3 in DNA: TGTGCCAGCACCCTCAGGGTCGGTGAAGCTTTCTTT.

This clonotype has just a few counts. This chain uses TRBV4-2 with TRBJ2-2; D call uncertain. Germline-derived CDR1 and CDR2 are LGHNA and YNFKEQ. The CDR3 is 16 residues long. The V and J ends lost 0 bases and 5 bases respectively, with 13 bases between them. CDR3 residues: CASSQDRKIWTGELFF. Here the CDR3 DNA reads TGTGCCAGCAGCCAAGATCGGAAGATTTGGACCGGGGAGCTGTTTTTT.

This chain connects TRBV19 to TRBJ1-1, with unresolved D. CDR3 size: 13 residues. V lost 5 bases, J lost 4 bases, and 11 bases lay in between. Germline CDR1 reads LNHDA; CDR2 reads SQIVND (reference sequence). CDR3 bases: TGTGCCAGTAGTCCCGCGCTCCGCACTGAAGCTTTCTTT. Its translation: CASSPALRTEAFF. Complete variable domain (other parts from reference TRBV19 and TRBJ1-1): DGGITQSPKYLFRKEGQNVTLSCEQNLNHDAMYWYRQDPGQGLRLIYYSQIVNDFQKGDIAEGYSVSREKKESFPLTVTSAQKNPTAFYLCASSPALRTEAFFGQGTRLTVV.